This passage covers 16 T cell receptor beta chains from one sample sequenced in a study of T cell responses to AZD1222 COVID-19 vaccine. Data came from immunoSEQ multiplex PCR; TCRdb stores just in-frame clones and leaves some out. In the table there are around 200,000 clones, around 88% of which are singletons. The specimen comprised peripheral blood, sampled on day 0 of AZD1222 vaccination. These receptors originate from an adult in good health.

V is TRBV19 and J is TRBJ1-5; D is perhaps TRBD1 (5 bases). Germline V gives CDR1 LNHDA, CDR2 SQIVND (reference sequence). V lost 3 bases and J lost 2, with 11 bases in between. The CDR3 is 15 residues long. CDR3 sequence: CASSILSGRNQPQHF. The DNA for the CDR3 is TGTGCCAGTAGTATTCTATCAGGGCGCAATCAGCCCCAGCATTTT.

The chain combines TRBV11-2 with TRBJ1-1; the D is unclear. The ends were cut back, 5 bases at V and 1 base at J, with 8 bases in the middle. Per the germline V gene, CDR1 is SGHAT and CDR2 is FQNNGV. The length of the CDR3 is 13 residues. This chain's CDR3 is CASSARRNTEAFF. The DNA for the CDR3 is TGTGCCAGCAGCGCCCGGAGGAACACTGAAGCTTTCTTT.

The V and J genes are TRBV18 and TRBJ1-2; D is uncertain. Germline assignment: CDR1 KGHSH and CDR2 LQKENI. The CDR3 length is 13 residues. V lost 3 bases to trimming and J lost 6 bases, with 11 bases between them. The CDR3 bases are TGTGCCAGCTCACCCGCCAAAGGCCATGGCTACACCTTC. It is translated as CASSPAKGHGYTF.

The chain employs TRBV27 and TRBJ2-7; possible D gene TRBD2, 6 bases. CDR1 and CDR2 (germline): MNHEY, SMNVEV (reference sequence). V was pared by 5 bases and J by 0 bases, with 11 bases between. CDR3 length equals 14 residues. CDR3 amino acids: CASSPRLGSYEQYF. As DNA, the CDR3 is TGTGCCAGCAGTCCTCGACTAGGCTCCTACGAGCAGTACTTC.

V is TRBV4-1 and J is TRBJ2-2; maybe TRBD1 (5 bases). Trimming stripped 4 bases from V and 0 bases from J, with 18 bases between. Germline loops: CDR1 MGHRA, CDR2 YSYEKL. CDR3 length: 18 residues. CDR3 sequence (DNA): TGCGCCAGCAGCCCAGGAAGGGGCATCCGAACGAACACCGGGGAGCTGTTTTTT. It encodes CASSPGRGIRTNTGELFF.

The CDR3 region has the DNA TGTGCCACCAGCATGGGTTCGATTACTAATGAAAAACTGTTTTTT. Translating it yields CATSMGSITNEKLFF. The chain employs TRBV15 and TRBJ1-4, with D unclear. Germline values: CDR1 LNHNV, CDR2 YYDKDF (reference sequence). The CDR3 has 15 amino acids. Deletions cut 4 bases from V and 2 bases from J, with 11 bases between.

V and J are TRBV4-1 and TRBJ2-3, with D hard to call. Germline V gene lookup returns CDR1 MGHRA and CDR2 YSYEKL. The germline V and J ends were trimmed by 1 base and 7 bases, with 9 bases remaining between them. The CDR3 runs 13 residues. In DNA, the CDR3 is TGCGCCAGCAGCCAAGGGCCCGACCATACGCAGTATTTT. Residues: CASSQGPDHTQYF.

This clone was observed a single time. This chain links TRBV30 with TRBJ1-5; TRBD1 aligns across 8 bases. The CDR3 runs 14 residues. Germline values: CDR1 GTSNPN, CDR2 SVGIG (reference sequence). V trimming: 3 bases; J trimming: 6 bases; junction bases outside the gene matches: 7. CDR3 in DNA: TGTGCCTGGAGCGCCAGGGGGCGAGGTCAGCCCCAGCATTTT. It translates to CAWSARGRGQPQHF.

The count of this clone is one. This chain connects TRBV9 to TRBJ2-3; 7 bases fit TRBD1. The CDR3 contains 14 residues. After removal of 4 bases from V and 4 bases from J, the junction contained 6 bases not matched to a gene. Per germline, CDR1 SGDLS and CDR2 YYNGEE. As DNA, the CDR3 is TGTGCCAGCAGCCCCTCGACAGGGCCAGATACGCAGTATTTT. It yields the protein CASSPSTGPDTQYF.

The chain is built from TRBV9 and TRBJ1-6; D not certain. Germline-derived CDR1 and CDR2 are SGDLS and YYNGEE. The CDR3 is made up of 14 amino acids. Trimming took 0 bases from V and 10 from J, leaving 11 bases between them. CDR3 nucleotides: TGTGCCAGCAGCGTAGGAAGGGTTTGGTCACCCCTCCACTTT. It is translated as CASSVGRVWSPLHF.

In DNA, the CDR3 is TGTGCCAGTAGTACCGGGACAGGGAACACTGAAGCTTTCTTT. Translating it yields CASSTGTGNTEAFF. This chain connects TRBV19 to TRBJ1-1; TRBD1 matches 8 bases. CDR1 LNHDA and CDR2 SQIVND come from the germline V gene (reference sequence). The CDR3 is made up of 14 amino acids. J was trimmed by 1 base and V by 4 bases; bases with no gene match: 2.

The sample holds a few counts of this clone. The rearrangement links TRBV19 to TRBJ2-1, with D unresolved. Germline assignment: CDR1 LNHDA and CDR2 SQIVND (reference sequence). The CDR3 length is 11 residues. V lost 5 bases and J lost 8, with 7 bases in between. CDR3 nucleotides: TGTGCCAGTAGTTCGAGTGATGAGCAGTTCTTC. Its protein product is CASSSSDEQFF.

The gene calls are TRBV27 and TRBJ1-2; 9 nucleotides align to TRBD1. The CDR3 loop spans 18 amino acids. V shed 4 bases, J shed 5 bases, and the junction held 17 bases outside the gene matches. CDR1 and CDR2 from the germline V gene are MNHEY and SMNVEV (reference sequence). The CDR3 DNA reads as TGTGCCAGCAGTTACGATTCCGGGACAGGGAGGAACGGGTATGGCTACACCTTC. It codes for CASSYDSGTGRNGYGYTF.

This chain's CDR3 is CASRGREETQYF. DNA for the CDR3: TGTGCTAGCCGGGGCAGGGAAGAGACCCAGTACTTC. The chain links TRBV7-7 to TRBJ2-5, with D perhaps TRBD1 or TRBD2 (5 bases each). CDR3 length equals 12 residues. In germline, CDR1 is SSHAT, CDR2 FNYEAQ (reference sequence).

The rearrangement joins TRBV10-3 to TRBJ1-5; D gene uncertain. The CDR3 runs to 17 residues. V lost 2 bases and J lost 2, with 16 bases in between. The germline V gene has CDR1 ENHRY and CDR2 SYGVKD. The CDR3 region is CAISEIEGWSGNQPQHF. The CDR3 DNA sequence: TGTGCCATCAGTGAGATTGAGGGTTGGTCTGGCAATCAGCCCCAGCATTTT.

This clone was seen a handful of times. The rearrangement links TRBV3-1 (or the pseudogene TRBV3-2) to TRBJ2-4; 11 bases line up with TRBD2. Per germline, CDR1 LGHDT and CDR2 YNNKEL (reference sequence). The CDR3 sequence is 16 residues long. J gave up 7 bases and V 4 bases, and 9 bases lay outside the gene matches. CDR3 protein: CASSPTSGKAGNIQYF. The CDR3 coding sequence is TGTGCCAGCAGCCCGACTAGCGGGAAGGCTGGCAACATTCAGTACTTC.